These 30 T cell receptor beta chains were sequenced from one sample in a study of blood T cell repertoires in COVID-19. The data were produced by immunoSEQ multiplex PCR, yet TCRdb's version contains in-frame clones alone and is incomplete. This table has hundreds of thousands of clones, around 84% appearing once. Source material: peripheral blood. These receptors originate from a man aged 45-65 years with COVID-19, enrolled during active disease.

The chain couples TRBV18 to TRBJ2-5; D may be TRBD1 (8 bases). The CDR3 consists of 15 residues. Trimming stripped 4 bases from V and 4 bases from J, with 16 bases between. Germline V gene lookup returns CDR1 KGHSH and CDR2 LQKENI. The CDR3 nucleotides read TGTGCCAGCTCACGACTGGACAGGGAGGGAGAGACCCAGTACTTC. This gives the protein CASSRLDREGETQYF. Using reference TRBV18 and TRBJ2-5 for the parts outside the CDR3, the full variable domain is NAGVMQNPRHLVRRRGQEARLRCSPMKGHSHVYWYRQLPEEGLKFMVYLQKENIIDESGMPKERFSAEFPKEGPSILRIQQVVRGDSAAYFCASSRLDREGETQYFGPGTRLLVL.

The chain joins TRBV3-1 (or the pseudogene TRBV3-2) to TRBJ1-2; TRBD1 agrees at 8 bases. The J segment lost 8 bases and the V segment lost 0 bases, leaving 5 bases of the junction unmatched. The CDR3 has 14 residues. Germline-derived CDR1 and CDR2 are LGHDT and YNNKEL (reference sequence). CDR3 nucleotide sequence: TGTGCCAGCAGCCAAGATGCCGGGACAGGCGGCTACACCTTC. Translating gives CASSQDAGTGGYTF.

J is TRBJ1-2 and V is TRBV6-2 or TRBV6-3; the D gene is possibly TRBD1 (6 bases). This CDR3 has 15 amino acids. From germline, CDR1 is MNHEY and CDR2 SVGEGT. The V end was cut by 3 bases, the J end by 3 bases, with 14 bases between. The CDR3, as DNA: TGTGCCAGCAGTTATGGGGGCGAGAACTACTATGGCTACACCTTC. Translating it yields CASSYGGENYYGYTF.

The chain recombines TRBV12-3 or TRBV12-4 with TRBJ1-5; D uncertain. The CDR3 loop spans 12 amino acids. The V end lost 5 bases, the J end lost 6 bases, and 8 bases lay between the germline ends. The CDR3 nucleotides read TGTGCCAGCAGTCGACTGGCTCAGCCCCAGCATTTT. The encoded protein is CASSRLAQPQHF.

This chain links TRBV3-1 (or the pseudogene TRBV3-2) with TRBJ1-1; 8 positions agree with TRBD1. Trimming cost V 7 bases and J 4 bases; bases outside gene matches: 8. Germline CDR1 and CDR2: LGHDT and YNNKEL (reference sequence). CDR3 size: 14 residues. CDR3 loop: CASTSGTGGTEAFF. The CDR3 nucleotides read TGTGCCAGCACCTCCGGGACAGGAGGCACTGAAGCTTTCTTT.

The chain recombines TRBV12-3 or TRBV12-4 with TRBJ2-2, with D possibly matching TRBD1 (5 bases). The ends were cut back, 2 bases at V and 5 bases at J, with 6 bases in the middle. CDR3 length: 13 amino acids. CDR3: CASSLRGTGELFF. The CDR3 nucleotides read TGTGCCAGCAGTTTAAGGGGTACCGGGGAGCTGTTTTTT.

The rearrangement joins TRBV30 to TRBJ1-5; 8 nucleotides agree with TRBD1. V was pared by 3 bases and J by 7 bases, with 8 bases of the junction left unmatched. The germline gives CDR1 GTSNPN, CDR2 SVGIG (reference sequence). CDR3 length: 14 residues. The chain's CDR3 is CAWSQTGGGQPQHF. CDR3 DNA: TGTGCCTGGAGCCAAACAGGGGGGGGGCAGCCCCAGCATTTT.

V and J are TRBV5-8 and TRBJ1-4; 8 nucleotides line up with TRBD1. Trimming at V came to 4 bases and at J to 8 bases, leaving 10 bases not matched to a gene. CDR1 is SGHTS and CDR2 is YDEGEE in the germline V gene. CDR3 size: 15 residues. CDR3 amino acids: CASSQTGTGGEKLFF. The CDR3 DNA reads TGTGCCAGCAGCCAGACCGGGACAGGTGGAGAAAAACTGTTTTTT.

The chain uses TRBV2 and TRBJ1-5; D may be TRBD1 (5 bases). V lost 4 bases, J lost 3 bases, and 10 bases lay in between. The CDR3 totals 14 residues. CDR1 and CDR2 (germline): SNHLY, FYNNEI. CDR3 sequence: CASSAGGANQPQHF. The CDR3 region has the DNA TGTGCCAGCAGTGCGGGAGGGGCCAATCAGCCCCAGCATTTT.

The V gene is TRBV6-5, the J gene TRBJ2-7; the match to TRBD1 covers 8 bases. Germline CDR1 MNHEY, CDR2 SVGAGI. The CDR3 length is 13 residues. Germline trimming cut 6 bases from V and 2 bases from J; bases unmatched to any gene: 3. CDR3 protein: CASRMTGAYEQYF. The DNA of the CDR3 is TGTGCCAGCAGGATGACAGGGGCCTACGAGCAGTACTTC.

The chain has TRBV5-1 and TRBJ2-2; D is perhaps TRBD2 (6 bases). V was clipped by 5 bases and J by 1 base, with 18 bases between them. CDR1 and CDR2 (germline): SGHRS, YFSETQ. This CDR3 spans 17 amino acids. CDR3 loop: CASRPMGGSGNTGELFF. DNA for the CDR3: TGCGCCAGCAGACCCATGGGTGGTAGCGGGAACACCGGGGAGCTGTTTTTT.

The chain joins TRBV19 to TRBJ2-3; a weak D match, TRBD1 (6 bases). V shed 6 bases and J shed 2 bases, with 12 bases lying between them. Germline values: CDR1 LNHDA, CDR2 SQIVND (reference sequence). The CDR3 runs to 14 residues. For the CDR3, the DNA is TGTGCCAGTAGACCCACAGGGTCCACAGATACGCAGTATTTT. Translated, it gives CASRPTGSTDTQYF. The entire variable domain, with the rest obtained from reference TRBV19 and TRBJ2-3, is as follows: DGGITQSPKYLFRKEGQNVTLSCEQNLNHDAMYWYRQDPGQGLRLIYYSQIVNDFQKGDIAEGYSVSREKKESFPLTVTSAQKNPTAFYLCASRPTGSTDTQYFGPGTRLTVL.

The chain has TRBV30 and TRBJ1-6, with D perhaps TRBD1 (6 bases). The CDR3 loop spans 13 amino acids. Germline CDR1 GTSNPN, CDR2 SVGIG (reference sequence). Between the trimmed V and J ends, which lost 7 bases and 2 bases, there was a span of 9 bases. CDR3 region: CALQGPYNSPLHF. CDR3 DNA sequence: TGTGCCTTACAGGGACCCTATAATTCACCCCTCCACTTT.

This chain uses TRBV5-4 with TRBJ2-5, with 13 positions matching TRBD2. CDR1 and CDR2 from the germline V gene are SGHNT and YYREEE (reference sequence). The CDR3 totals 15 residues. The V and J ends lost 4 bases and 3 bases, in that order; junction bases with no gene match: 3. The CDR3 protein is CASSAGLAGKETQYF. CDR3 DNA: TGTGCCAGCAGCGCGGGACTAGCGGGAAAAGAGACCCAGTACTTC.

J is TRBJ2-7 and V is TRBV12-5; D gene unclear. In germline, CDR1 is LGHNT, CDR2 FRNRAP. The CDR3 is made up of 16 amino acids. V lost 2 bases to trimming and J lost 3 bases, with 17 bases between them. The DNA for the CDR3 is TGTGCTAGTGGTTTGCCCAATTTAACTCCTGGCTACGAGCAGTACTTC. Protein product: CASGLPNLTPGYEQYF.

This clone was observed a few times. The rearrangement uses TRBV6-1 and TRBJ1-5; 7 bases map to TRBD1. CDR3 length equals 13 residues. The germline V gene encodes CDR1 MNHNS and CDR2 SASEGT. V shed 3 bases, J shed 6 bases, and the junction held 2 bases outside the gene matches. In DNA, the CDR3 is TGTGCCAGCAGTGACAGACAGGGTCAGCCCCAGCATTTT. Protein product: CASSDRQGQPQHF.

This clone has a single count. V usage is TRBV16 and J usage is TRBJ2-2, with 9 bases identical to TRBD1. V lost 4 bases to trimming and J lost 0 bases; unmatched junction nucleotides: 6. The CDR3 has 17 residues. Germline loops: CDR1 KGHSY, CDR2 FQNENV. The CDR3 DNA reads as TGTGCCAGCAGCCGAGTTTGGACAGGGGCGAACACCGGGGAGCTGTTTTTT. Protein: CASSRVWTGANTGELFF.

The V gene is TRBV28, the J gene TRBJ1-1; 7 bases fit TRBD1. The trim removed 5 bases at V and 3 bases at J, leaving 6 bases unmatched. The germline gives CDR1 MDHEN, CDR2 SYDVKM. This CDR3 contains 14 residues. The CDR3 region has the DNA TGTGCCAGCAGTACTCCTACAGGGGACACTGAAGCTTTCTTT. Translating gives CASSTPTGDTEAFF.

The chain links TRBV6-5 to TRBJ2-7; 9 positions match TRBD2. Germline values: CDR1 MNHEY, CDR2 SVGAGI. J gave up 0 bases and V 5 bases, and 2 bases lay outside the gene matches. This CDR3 comprises 14 residues. Written as DNA, the CDR3 is TGTGCCAGCAGTCCTAGCGGGGCCTCCTACGAGCAGTACTTC. It codes for CASSPSGASYEQYF.

This clone was seen a single time. This sequence joins TRBV5-8 and TRBJ1-2, with TRBD1 as a possible D gene (6 bases). CDR3 length equals 15 residues. Germline lookup yields CDR1 SGHTS and CDR2 YDEGEE. Trimming removed 0 bases at V and 8 bases at J, with 17 bases between. CDR3 nucleotide sequence: TGTGCCAGCAGCTTGGCCGGGGGGGCGCCTGACGGCTACACCTTC. This codes for CASSLAGGAPDGYTF.

This clone has a handful of counts. V gene TRBV5-5 combines with J gene TRBJ2-7, with TRBD1 matching 8 bases. Germline CDR1 SGHKS, CDR2 YYEKEE (reference sequence). J gave up 0 bases and V 4 bases, and 9 bases lay outside the gene matches. The CDR3 sequence is 16 residues long. The CDR3: CASSPARQGISYEQYF. The CDR3 DNA sequence: TGTGCCAGCAGCCCCGCCCGACAGGGGATCTCCTACGAGCAGTACTTC. Variable domain in full (rest from reference TRBV5-5 and TRBJ2-7): DAGVTQSPTHLIKTRGQQVTLRCSPISGHKSVSWYQQVLGQGPQFIFQYYEKEERGRGNFPDRFSARQFPNYSSELNVNALLLGDSALYLCASSPARQGISYEQYFGPGTRLTVT.

This chain uses TRBV27 with TRBJ2-7, with unresolved D. With 6 bases removed from V and 1 base from J, the gap between germline ends came to 13 bases. Germline assignment: CDR1 MNHEY and CDR2 SMNVEV (reference sequence). The CDR3 runs to 14 residues. The CDR3 sequence: CASRVRIGSYEQYF. CDR3 coding DNA: TGTGCCAGCAGGGTGAGAATTGGTTCCTACGAGCAGTACTTC.

The chain employs TRBV12-3 or TRBV12-4 and TRBJ1-2; D is unresolved. This CDR3 region has 12 residues. Trimming left V 8 bases short and J 2 bases short, with 9 bases between. The DNA for the CDR3 is TGTGCCAGCGAGGCCGCGAACTATGGCTACACCTTC. Translated: CASEAANYGYTF.

This chain uses TRBV27 with TRBJ1-1; no definite D call. CDR3 length equals 15 residues. Trimming pared 3 bases from V and 0 bases from J, leaving 11 bases between. Per germline, CDR1 MNHEY and CDR2 SMNVEV (reference sequence). The CDR3 protein is CASSLRAQLNTEAFF. CDR3 coding DNA: TGTGCCAGCAGTTTGAGGGCACAATTGAACACTGAAGCTTTCTTT.

The chain carries TRBV3-1 (or the pseudogene TRBV3-2) and TRBJ2-3; 10 nucleotides line up with TRBD2. The CDR3 runs 16 residues. The V and J ends lost 6 bases and 4 bases, in that order; junction bases with no gene match: 10. Germline loops: CDR1 LGHDT, CDR2 YNNKEL (reference sequence). As DNA, the CDR3 is TGTGCCAGCAGTCTAGCGGGAGACAAGAGGGCAGATACGCAGTATTTT. It translates to CASSLAGDKRADTQYF.

The V gene is TRBV2, the J gene TRBJ2-5; 11 nucleotides match TRBD2. Germline values: CDR1 SNHLY, CDR2 FYNNEI. The CDR3 is 17 residues long. The V segment lost 4 bases and the J segment 5 bases; nucleotides outside the gene matches: 12. The CDR3 DNA follows: TGTGCCAGCAGTGTTTGGACTAGCGGGCCCCGGAGGGAGACCCAGTACTTC. Its translation: CASSVWTSGPRRETQYF.

The V and J genes are TRBV5-1 and TRBJ2-2; D is uncertain. From germline, CDR1 is SGHRS and CDR2 YFSETQ. Trimming removed 0 bases from V and 0 bases from J, with 12 bases in between. The CDR3 spans 17 residues. CDR3 sequence reads: CASSLATSQANTGELFF. CDR3 DNA sequence: TGCGCCAGCAGCTTGGCCACGTCCCAGGCGAACACCGGGGAGCTGTTTTTT. Drawing the rest from reference TRBV5-1 and TRBJ2-2, the complete variable domain is KAGVTQTPRYLIKTRGQQVTLSCSPISGHRSVSWYQQTPGQGLQFLFEYFSETQRNKGNFPGRFSGRQFSNSRSEMNVSTLELGDSALYLCASSLATSQANTGELFFGEGSRLTVL.

The rearrangement uses TRBV24-1 and TRBJ2-2; tentative D call: TRBD1 (5 bases). The V and J ends lost 9 bases and 7 bases respectively, with 8 bases between them. Germline CDR1 is KGHDR and CDR2 is SFDVKD. There are 11 residues in the CDR3. CDR3 in amino acids: CATGALGELFF. CDR3 DNA sequence: TGTGCCACCGGGGCCCTCGGGGAGCTGTTTTTT.

On this clone: Other DNA sequences in this specimen translate into the identical CDR3. J is TRBJ1-4 and V is TRBV7-9; TRBD1 matches 7 bases. Trimming took 6 bases from V and 0 from J; bases not matched to a gene: 4. Per the germline V gene, CDR1 is SEHNR and CDR2 is FQNEAQ (reference sequence). CDR3 length equals 15 residues. The CDR3 DNA sequence: TGTGCCAGCAGTCTCGGGACAGCAACTAATGAAAAACTGTTTTTT. This codes for CASSLGTATNEKLFF.

The chain couples TRBV5-1 to TRBJ2-7; tentatively, D is TRBD2 (5 bases). CDR3 size: 17 residues. Between the trimmed V and J ends, which lost 2 bases and 0 bases, there was a span of 18 bases. Germline V gene data show CDR1 as SGHRS and CDR2 as YFSETQ. Here the CDR3 reads CASSFGWARRNSYEQYF. The CDR3 nucleotides are TGCGCCAGCAGCTTTGGGTGGGCTAGGAGGAACTCCTACGAGCAGTACTTC.